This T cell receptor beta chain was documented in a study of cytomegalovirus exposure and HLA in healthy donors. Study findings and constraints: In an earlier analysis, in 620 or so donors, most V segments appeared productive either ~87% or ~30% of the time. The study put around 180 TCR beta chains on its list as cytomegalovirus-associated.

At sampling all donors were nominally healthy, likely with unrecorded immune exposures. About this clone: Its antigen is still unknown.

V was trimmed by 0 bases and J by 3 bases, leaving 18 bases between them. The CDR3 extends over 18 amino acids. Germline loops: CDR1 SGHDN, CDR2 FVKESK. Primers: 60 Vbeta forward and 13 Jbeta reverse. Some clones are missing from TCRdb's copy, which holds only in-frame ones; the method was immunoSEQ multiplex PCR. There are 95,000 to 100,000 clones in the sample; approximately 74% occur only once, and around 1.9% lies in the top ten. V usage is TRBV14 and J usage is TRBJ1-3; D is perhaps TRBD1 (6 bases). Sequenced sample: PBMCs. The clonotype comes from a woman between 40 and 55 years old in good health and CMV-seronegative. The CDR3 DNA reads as TGTGCCAGCAGCCAAGATCGTCGGACAGCCTTCTTTGGAAACACCATATATTTT. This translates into CASSQDRRTAFFGNTIYF. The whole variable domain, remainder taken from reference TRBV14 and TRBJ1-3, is EAGVTQFPSHSVIEKGQTVTLRCDPISGHDNLYWYRRVMGKEIKFLLHFVKESKQDESGMPNNRFLAERTGGTYSTLKVQPAELEDSGVYFCASSQDRRTAFFGNTIYFGEGSWLTVV.